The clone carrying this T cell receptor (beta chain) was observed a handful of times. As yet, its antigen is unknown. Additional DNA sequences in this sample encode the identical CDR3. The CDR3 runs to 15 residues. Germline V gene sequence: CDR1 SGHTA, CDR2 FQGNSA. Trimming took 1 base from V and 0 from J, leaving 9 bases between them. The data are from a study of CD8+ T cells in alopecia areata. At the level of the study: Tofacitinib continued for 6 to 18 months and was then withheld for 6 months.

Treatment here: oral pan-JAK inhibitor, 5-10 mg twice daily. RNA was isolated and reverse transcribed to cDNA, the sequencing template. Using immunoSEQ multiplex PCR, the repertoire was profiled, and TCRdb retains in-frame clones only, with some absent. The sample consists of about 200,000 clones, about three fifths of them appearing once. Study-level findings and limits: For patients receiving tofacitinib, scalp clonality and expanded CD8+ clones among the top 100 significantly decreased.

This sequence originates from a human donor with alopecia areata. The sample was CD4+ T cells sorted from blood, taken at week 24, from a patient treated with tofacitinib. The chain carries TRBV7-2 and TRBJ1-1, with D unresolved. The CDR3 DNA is TGTGCCAGCAGCTTAGGGGGAACGGTGAACACTGAAGCTTTCTTT. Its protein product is CASSLGGTVNTEAFF.